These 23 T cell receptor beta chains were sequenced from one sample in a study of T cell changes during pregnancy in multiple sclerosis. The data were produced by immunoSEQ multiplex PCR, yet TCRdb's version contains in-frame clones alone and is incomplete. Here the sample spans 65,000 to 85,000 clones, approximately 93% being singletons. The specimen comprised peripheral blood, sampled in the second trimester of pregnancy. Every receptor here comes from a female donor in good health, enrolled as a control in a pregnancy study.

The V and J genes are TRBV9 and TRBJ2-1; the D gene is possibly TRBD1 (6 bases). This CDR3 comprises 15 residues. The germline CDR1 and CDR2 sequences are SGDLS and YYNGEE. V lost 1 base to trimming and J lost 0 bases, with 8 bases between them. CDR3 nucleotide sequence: TGTGCCAGCAGCGTACAGGGGAGCTCCTACAATGAGCAGTTCTTC. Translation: CASSVQGSSYNEQFF. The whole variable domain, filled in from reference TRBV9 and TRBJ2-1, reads DSGVTQTPKHLITATGQRVTLRCSPRSGDLSVYWYQQSLDQGLQFLIQYYNGEERAKGNILERFSAQQFPDLHSELNLSSLELGDSALYFCASSVQGSSYNEQFFGPGTRLTVL.

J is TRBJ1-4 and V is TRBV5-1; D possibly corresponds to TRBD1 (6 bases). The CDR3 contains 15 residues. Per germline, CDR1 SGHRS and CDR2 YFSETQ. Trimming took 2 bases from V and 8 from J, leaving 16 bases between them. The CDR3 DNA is TGCGCCAGCAGCTTAACAGGGTATTTGGAGGAAAAACTGTTTTTT. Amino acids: CASSLTGYLEEKLFF. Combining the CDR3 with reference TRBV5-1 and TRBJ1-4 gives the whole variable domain KAGVTQTPRYLIKTRGQQVTLSCSPISGHRSVSWYQQTPGQGLQFLFEYFSETQRNKGNFPGRFSGRQFSNSRSEMNVSTLELGDSALYLCASSLTGYLEEKLFFGSGTQLSVL.

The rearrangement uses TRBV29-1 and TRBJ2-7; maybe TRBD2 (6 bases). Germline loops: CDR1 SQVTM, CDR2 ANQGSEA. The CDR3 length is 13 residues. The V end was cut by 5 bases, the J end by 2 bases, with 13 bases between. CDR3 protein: CSVSRDFTYEQYF. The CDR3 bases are TGCAGCGTTTCCCGGGACTTCACCTACGAGCAGTACTTC.

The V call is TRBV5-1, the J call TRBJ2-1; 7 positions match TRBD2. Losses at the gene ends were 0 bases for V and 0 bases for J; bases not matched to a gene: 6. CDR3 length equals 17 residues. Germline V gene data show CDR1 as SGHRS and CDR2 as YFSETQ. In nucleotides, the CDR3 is TGCGCCAGCAGCTTGGACGGGGGGAGGGTCTCCTACAATGAGCAGTTCTTC. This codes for CASSLDGGRVSYNEQFF.

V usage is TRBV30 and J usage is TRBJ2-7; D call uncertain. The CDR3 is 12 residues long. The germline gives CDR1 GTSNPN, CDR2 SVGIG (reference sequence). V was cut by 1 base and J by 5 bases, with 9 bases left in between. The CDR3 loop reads CAWSDSPHEQYF. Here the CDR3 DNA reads TGTGCCTGGAGTGATAGTCCCCACGAGCAGTACTTC.

DNA of the CDR3: TGTGCCAGCAGTTTAAGGGGGGGCTACACCTTC. Its translation: CASSLRGGYTF. This chain links TRBV28 with TRBJ1-2; tentatively, D is TRBD1 (6 bases). With 2 bases removed from V and 8 bases from J, the gap between germline ends came to 6 bases. There are 11 residues in the CDR3. Germline CDR1 and CDR2: MDHEN and SYDVKM.

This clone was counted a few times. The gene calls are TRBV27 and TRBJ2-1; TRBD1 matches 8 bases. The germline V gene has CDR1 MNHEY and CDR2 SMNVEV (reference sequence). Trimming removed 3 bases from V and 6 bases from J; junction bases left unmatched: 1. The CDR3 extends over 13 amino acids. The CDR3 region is CASSLGQVNEQFF. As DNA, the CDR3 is TGTGCCAGCAGTTTGGGACAGGTCAATGAGCAGTTCTTC.

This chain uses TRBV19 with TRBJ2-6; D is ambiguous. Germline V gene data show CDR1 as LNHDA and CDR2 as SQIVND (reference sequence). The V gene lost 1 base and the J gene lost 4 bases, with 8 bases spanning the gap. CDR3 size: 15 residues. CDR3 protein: CASSIGTPGANVLTF. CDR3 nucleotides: TGTGCCAGTAGTATAGGTACACCCGGGGCCAACGTCCTGACTTTC. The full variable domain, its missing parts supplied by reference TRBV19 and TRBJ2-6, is DGGITQSPKYLFRKEGQNVTLSCEQNLNHDAMYWYRQDPGQGLRLIYYSQIVNDFQKGDIAEGYSVSREKKESFPLTVTSAQKNPTAFYLCASSIGTPGANVLTFGAGSRLTVL.

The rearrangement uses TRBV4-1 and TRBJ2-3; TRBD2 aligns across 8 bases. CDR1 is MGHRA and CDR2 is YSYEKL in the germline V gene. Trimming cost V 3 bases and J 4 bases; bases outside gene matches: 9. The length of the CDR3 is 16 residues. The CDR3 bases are TGCGCCAGCAGCCAGCTCCGTGCGGGAGGACCAGATACGCAGTATTTT. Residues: CASSQLRAGGPDTQYF.

The CDR3 is CASSWEYRGAKNIQYF. The CDR3 DNA follows: TGCGCCAGCAGCTGGGAGTACAGGGGAGCCAAAAACATTCAGTACTTC. V and J are TRBV5-1 and TRBJ2-4; the match to TRBD1 covers 7 bases. The CDR3 has 16 residues. The V segment lost 3 bases and the J segment 0 bases; nucleotides outside the gene matches: 6. Per the germline V gene, CDR1 is SGHRS and CDR2 is YFSETQ.

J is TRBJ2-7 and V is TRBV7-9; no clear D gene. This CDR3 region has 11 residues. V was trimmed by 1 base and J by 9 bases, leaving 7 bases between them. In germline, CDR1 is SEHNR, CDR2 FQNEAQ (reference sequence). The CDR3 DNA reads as TGTGCCAGCAGCTTAGGGCCCCTGCAGTACTTC. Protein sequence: CASSLGPLQYF.

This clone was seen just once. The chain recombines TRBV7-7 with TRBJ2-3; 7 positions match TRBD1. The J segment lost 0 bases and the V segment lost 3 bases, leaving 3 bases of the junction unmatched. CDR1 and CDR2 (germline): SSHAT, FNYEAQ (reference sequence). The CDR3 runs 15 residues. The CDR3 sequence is CASSFGTDSTDTQYF. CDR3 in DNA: TGTGCCAGCAGCTTCGGGACAGATAGCACAGATACGCAGTATTTT.

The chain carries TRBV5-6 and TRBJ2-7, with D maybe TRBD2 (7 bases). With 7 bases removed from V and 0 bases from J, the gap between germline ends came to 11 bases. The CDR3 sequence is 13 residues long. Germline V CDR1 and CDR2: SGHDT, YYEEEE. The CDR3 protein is CASGGADSYEQYF. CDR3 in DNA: TGTGCCAGCGGGGGGGCAGACTCCTACGAGCAGTACTTC.

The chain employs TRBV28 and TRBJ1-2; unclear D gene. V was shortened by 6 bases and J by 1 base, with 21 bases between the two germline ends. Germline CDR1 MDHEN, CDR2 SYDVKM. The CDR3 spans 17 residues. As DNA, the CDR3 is TGTGCCAGCAGATTTTTCCGTAGCGGAAAGAATAACTATGGCTACACCTTC. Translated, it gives CASRFFRSGKNNYGYTF.

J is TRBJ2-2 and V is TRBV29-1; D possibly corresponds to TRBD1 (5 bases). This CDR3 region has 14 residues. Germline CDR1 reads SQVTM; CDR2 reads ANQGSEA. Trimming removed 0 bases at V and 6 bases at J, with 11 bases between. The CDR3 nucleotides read TGCAGCGTTGAAGACAGGGTCGTTGCCGGGGAGCTGTTTTTT. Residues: CSVEDRVVAGELFF.

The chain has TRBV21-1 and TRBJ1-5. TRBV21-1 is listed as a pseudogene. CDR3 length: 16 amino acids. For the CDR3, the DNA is TGTGCCAGCAGCGGGGGGGGTGCAGATAGCAATCAGCCCCAGCATTTT. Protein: CASSGGGADSNQPQHF.

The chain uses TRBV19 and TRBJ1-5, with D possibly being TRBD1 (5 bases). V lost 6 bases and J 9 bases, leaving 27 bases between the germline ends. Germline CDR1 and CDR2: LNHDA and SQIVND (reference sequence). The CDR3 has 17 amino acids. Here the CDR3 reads CASSKLKRRDQSAPQHF. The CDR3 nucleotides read TGTGCCAGTAGCAAGCTAAAGAGGCGGGACCAAAGTGCGCCCCAGCATTTT.

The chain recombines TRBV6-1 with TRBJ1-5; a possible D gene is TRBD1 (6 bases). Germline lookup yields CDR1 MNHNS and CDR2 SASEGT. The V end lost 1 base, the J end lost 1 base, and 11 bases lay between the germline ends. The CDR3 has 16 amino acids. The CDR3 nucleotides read TGTGCCAGCAGTGAAGTGACGGGGACAAGCAATCAGCCCCAGCATTTT. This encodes CASSEVTGTSNQPQHF.

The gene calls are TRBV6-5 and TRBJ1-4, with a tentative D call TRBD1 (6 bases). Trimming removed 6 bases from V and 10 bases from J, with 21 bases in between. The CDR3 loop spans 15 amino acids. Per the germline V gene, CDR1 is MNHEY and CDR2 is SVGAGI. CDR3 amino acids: CASRDPTGLVGKLFF. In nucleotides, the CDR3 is TGTGCCAGCAGGGACCCGACAGGCCTGGTCGGAAAACTGTTTTTT.

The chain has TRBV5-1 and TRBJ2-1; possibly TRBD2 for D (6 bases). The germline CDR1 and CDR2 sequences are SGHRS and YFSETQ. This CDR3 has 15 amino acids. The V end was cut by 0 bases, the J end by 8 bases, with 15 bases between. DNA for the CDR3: TGCGCCAGCAGCTTGGTACTGACGGGGGTCCATGAGCAGTTCTTC. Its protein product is CASSLVLTGVHEQFF. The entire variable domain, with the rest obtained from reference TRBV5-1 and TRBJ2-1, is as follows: KAGVTQTPRYLIKTRGQQVTLSCSPISGHRSVSWYQQTPGQGLQFLFEYFSETQRNKGNFPGRFSGRQFSNSRSEMNVSTLELGDSALYLCASSLVLTGVHEQFFGPGTRLTVL.

The CDR3 DNA reads as TGTGCCAGCAGTTCCAACTCTTTCCCTGGGACAGTTAATGAAAAACTGTTTTTT. It encodes CASSSNSFPGTVNEKLFF. The chain uses TRBV28 and TRBJ1-4, with TRBD1 identical over 7 bases. Germline V gene data show CDR1 as MDHEN and CDR2 as SYDVKM. CDR3 length: 18 residues. The junction had 15 bases not matched to a gene; V was cut back by 4 bases and J by 4 bases.

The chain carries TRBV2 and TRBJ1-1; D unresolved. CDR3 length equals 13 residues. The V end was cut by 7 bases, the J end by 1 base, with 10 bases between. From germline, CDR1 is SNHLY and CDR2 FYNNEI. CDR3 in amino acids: CASKMRGNTEAFF. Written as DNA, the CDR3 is TGTGCCAGCAAGATGAGAGGGAACACTGAAGCTTTCTTT.

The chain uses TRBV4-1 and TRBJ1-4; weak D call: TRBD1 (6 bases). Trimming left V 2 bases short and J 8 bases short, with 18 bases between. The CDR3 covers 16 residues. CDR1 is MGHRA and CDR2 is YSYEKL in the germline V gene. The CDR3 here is CASSQNTGLNAEKLFF. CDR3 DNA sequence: TGCGCCAGCAGCCAAAATACAGGGCTCAATGCGGAAAAACTGTTTTTT.